This T cell receptor (beta chain) was sequenced for a study of technical replicates of blood from four donors. This clone was picked up one time. Only in-frame clones appear in the TCRdb table, and some are missing; sequencing was by immunoSEQ multiplex PCR. The sample lists about 69,000 clones, over 80% seen once, with approximately 5% in the top ten. Trimming at V came to 6 bases and at J to 6 bases, leaving 15 bases not matched to a gene. Germline V gene data show CDR1 as LGHNA and CDR2 as YSLEER. The CDR3 spans 16 residues. The sample consisted of PBMCs. The clonotype was recovered from a human donor in good health. Some clones in this sample may be carry-over from other donors' samples. The J gene is TRBJ2-5, the V gene TRBV4-3; TRBD2 agrees at 8 bases. Here the CDR3 DNA reads TGCGCCAGCAGTGTCAGCCGCCGACTAGCGTTCCAGACCCAGTACTTC. Its protein product is CASSVSRRLAFQTQYF.